This T cell receptor (beta chain) was sequenced in a study of shared T cell receptors in the human thymus. Assay: immunoSEQ multiplex PCR; the TCRdb copy retains only in-frame clones and omits some. The data contain some 700,000 clones, 80% to 90% of them singletons. In germline, CDR1 is SGHVS, CDR2 FQNEAQ. The CDR3 totals 12 residues. The germline V and J ends were trimmed by 3 bases and 1 base, with 3 bases remaining between them. This sample was also put to use in a study of human thymus T cells.

The chain combines TRBV7-8 with TRBJ1-1; D is ambiguous. The TCR originated in a girl under three years old with a congenital heart defect. The sample was thymocytes. As DNA, the CDR3 is TGTGCCAGCAGCTTCGGGAACACTGAAGCTTTCTTT. Encoded protein: CASSFGNTEAFF.